This TCR beta chain was observed in a study of T cells in women clearing cervical HPV infection. CDR3 length equals 15 residues. V lost 6 bases to trimming and J lost 4 bases; unmatched junction nucleotides: 11. In germline, CDR1 is KGHSH, CDR2 LQKENI. Regarding this clone: The sequence runs out 3 residues before the end of the CDR3; the remainder is reconstructed from the germline J gene.

Profiled with immunoSEQ multiplex PCR; TCRdb holds only in-frame clones, not every one. This sample's table has tens of thousands of clones. The rearrangement links TRBV18 to TRBJ1-2; 7 nucleotides match TRBD1. Sequenced: blood buffy coat. This TCR derives from a woman aged 18-70 years with a cervical HPV16 infection that either progressed to CIN3+ or cleared (not recorded which). CDR3 DNA, as far as it was read: TGTGCCAGCTCGCCCCGACAGGGAAGTATCTATGGC. It codes for CASSPRQGSIYG. In full, the CDR3 reads CASSPRQGSIYGYTF.